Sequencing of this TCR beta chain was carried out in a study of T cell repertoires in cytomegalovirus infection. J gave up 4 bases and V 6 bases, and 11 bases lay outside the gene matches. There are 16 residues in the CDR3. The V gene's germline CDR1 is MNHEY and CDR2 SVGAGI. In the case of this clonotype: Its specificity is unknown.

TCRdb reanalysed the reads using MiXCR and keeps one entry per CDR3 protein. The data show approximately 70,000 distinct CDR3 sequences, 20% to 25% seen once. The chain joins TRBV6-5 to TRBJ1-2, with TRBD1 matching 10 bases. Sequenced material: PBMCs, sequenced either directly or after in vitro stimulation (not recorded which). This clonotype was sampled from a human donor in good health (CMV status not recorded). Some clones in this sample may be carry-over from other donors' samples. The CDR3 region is CASRVVGTGAGYGYTF. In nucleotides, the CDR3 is TGTGCCAGCAGAGTGGTGGGGACAGGGGCTGGCTATGGCTACACCTTC.